The 27 T cell receptor beta chains listed next were all sequenced from one sample in a study of beta chain features in type 1 diabetes. TCRB transcripts that were expressed got sequenced, as all of the isolated RNA had been reverse transcribed. Using immunoSEQ multiplex PCR, the repertoire was profiled, and TCRdb retains in-frame clones only, with some absent. The profile covers approximately 150,000 clones, with approximately 9.8% appearing a single time and 0.55% to 0.75% taken by the ten largest. Sequencing used central memory CD4+ T cells from blood. These receptors were collected from a woman in her forties in good health.

This clone has only a few counts. V usage is TRBV2 and J usage is TRBJ2-5; TRBD1 matches 7 bases. Germline values: CDR1 SNHLY, CDR2 FYNNEI. V was clipped by 6 bases and J by 5 bases; unmatched bases: 9. The CDR3 has 14 residues. The CDR3 sequence: CASSLTGDIETQYF. The CDR3 DNA sequence: TGTGCCAGCAGCTTAACAGGGGACATTGAGACCCAGTACTTC.

In its sample, this clone was seen a few times. The V call is TRBV5-4, the J call TRBJ2-3; TRBD2 matches at 11 bases. The CDR3 contains 15 residues. J was trimmed by 4 bases and V by 7 bases; bases with no gene match: 8. Germline V lookup: CDR1 SGHNT, CDR2 YYREEE (reference sequence). The CDR3 region has the DNA TGTGCCAGCGGTCTCCTTAGCGGGGGGGCAGATACGCAGTATTTT. It yields the protein CASGLLSGGADTQYF. The full variable domain, in which reference TRBV5-4 and TRBJ2-3 provide the parts outside the CDR3, is ETGVTQSPTHLIKTRGQQVTLRCSSQSGHNTVSWYQQALGQGPQFIFQYYREEENGRGNFPPRFSGLQFPNYSSELNVNALELDDSALYLCASGLLSGGADTQYFGPGTRLTVL.

This clone appeared a few times. The chain links TRBV10-2 to TRBJ1-1; D perhaps matches TRBD1 (5 bases). The V and J ends lost 5 bases and 4 bases respectively, with 17 bases between them. CDR1 is WSHSY and CDR2 is SAAADI in the germline V gene. The length of the CDR3 is 15 residues. The CDR3 spells CASSRPSDGGTEAFF. The CDR3 DNA follows: TGCGCCAGCAGTCGACCCTCAGACGGGGGCACTGAAGCTTTCTTT.

The chain combines TRBV5-1 with TRBJ2-5; 7 positions match TRBD1. V lost 0 bases to trimming and J lost 0 bases; unmatched junction nucleotides: 5. CDR1 SGHRS and CDR2 YFSETQ come from the germline V gene. There are 16 residues in the CDR3. The CDR3, as DNA: TGCGCCAGCAGCTTGGCAACAGGGGTTTACCAAGAGACCCAGTACTTC. It encodes CASSLATGVYQETQYF.

This clone was seen a few times. This sequence joins TRBV5-4 and TRBJ1-1; D is perhaps TRBD1 (5 bases). Trimming took 0 bases from V and 3 from J, leaving 15 bases between them. This CDR3 has 16 amino acids. Germline-derived CDR1 and CDR2 are SGHNT and YYREEE (reference sequence). DNA of the CDR3: TGTGCCAGCAGCTTGGAGCAGGGAGGACCGTACACTGAAGCTTTCTTT. Residues: CASSLEQGGPYTEAFF. Together with reference TRBV5-4 and TRBJ1-1, the CDR3 gives the full variable domain: ETGVTQSPTHLIKTRGQQVTLRCSSQSGHNTVSWYQQALGQGPQFIFQYYREEENGRGNFPPRFSGLQFPNYSSELNVNALELDDSALYLCASSLEQGGPYTEAFFGQGTRLTVV.

This sequence joins TRBV6-1 and TRBJ2-7, with 8 nucleotides matching TRBD2. Losses at the gene ends were 8 bases for V and 1 base for J; bases not matched to a gene: 7. The CDR3 consists of 14 residues. Germline CDR1 and CDR2: MNHNS and SASEGT. CDR3 region: CASLLSGVSYEQYF. The CDR3 nucleotides read TGTGCCAGCCTCCTTAGCGGGGTGTCCTACGAGCAGTACTTC.

The V gene is TRBV7-8, the J gene TRBJ2-2, with D maybe TRBD1 (7 bases). This CDR3 spans 16 amino acids. Between the trimmed V and J ends, which lost 8 bases and 0 bases, there was a span of 16 bases. CDR1 and CDR2 (germline): SGHVS, FQNEAQ. The chain's CDR3 is CASPRGGTANTGELFF. The CDR3 region has the DNA TGTGCCAGCCCCAGAGGGGGGACAGCGAACACCGGGGAGCTGTTTTTT.

In this sample, this clone turned up a few times. CDR3 bases: TGCAGCGTTGAAGATTGGGGGGACTCTGGGGCCAACGTCCTGACTTTC. It yields the protein CSVEDWGDSGANVLTF. The chain uses TRBV29-1 and TRBJ2-6; weak D call: TRBD2 (6 bases). The V gene lost 0 bases and the J gene lost 0 bases, with 9 bases spanning the gap. This CDR3 is built from 16 residues. Germline V CDR1 and CDR2: SQVTM, ANQGSEA.

This clone was picked up a small number of times. The chain carries TRBV18 and TRBJ2-7, with D possibly being TRBD2 (5 bases). Trimming took 3 bases from V and 6 from J, leaving 15 bases between them. This CDR3 spans 14 amino acids. Germline values: CDR1 KGHSH, CDR2 LQKENI. The CDR3 nucleotides are TGTGCCAGCTCACCCCAAGCGGTCGGTTCCGAGCAGTACTTC. It is translated as CASSPQAVGSEQYF.

The chain recombines TRBV11-2 with TRBJ1-2; D is perhaps TRBD1 (6 bases). Trimming cost V 1 base and J 0 bases, with 9 bases left between them. Germline loops: CDR1 SGHAT, CDR2 FQNNGV. The CDR3 has 15 residues. CDR3 sequence: CASSLGQGTNYGYTF. The CDR3 DNA reads TGTGCCAGCAGCTTAGGGCAGGGGACTAACTATGGCTACACCTTC.

This sequence joins TRBV5-1 and TRBJ1-2; D ambiguous. This CDR3 has 13 residues. V lost 0 bases and J 4 bases, leaving 7 bases between the germline ends. In germline, CDR1 is SGHRS, CDR2 YFSETQ. CDR3 sequence: CASSLGLTYGYTF. In DNA, the CDR3 is TGCGCCAGCAGCTTGGGACTTACCTATGGCTACACCTTC.

The J gene is TRBJ2-7, the V gene TRBV27; D perhaps matches TRBD1 (6 bases). Germline CDR1 reads MNHEY; CDR2 reads SMNVEV (reference sequence). Trimming took off 5 bases at V and 5 bases at J, with 16 bases between the two ends. This CDR3 region has 14 residues. The CDR3 here is CASSLEVRGHEQYF. The CDR3 DNA is TGTGCCAGCAGTCTAGAGGTCAGGGGCCACGAGCAGTACTTC.

The chain uses TRBV6-5 and TRBJ2-5; 7 bases align to TRBD1. Losses at the gene ends were 7 bases for V and 4 bases for J; bases not matched to a gene: 6. The CDR3 totals 13 residues. Germline loops: CDR1 MNHEY, CDR2 SVGAGI. The CDR3 region has the DNA TGTGCCAGCAATAACAGGGGCCCAGAGACCCAGTACTTC. Translation gives CASNNRGPETQYF.

The chain carries TRBV6-5 and TRBJ1-5; 9 nucleotides match TRBD1. The CDR3 length is 15 residues. Germline lookup yields CDR1 MNHEY and CDR2 SVGAGI. J gave up 3 bases and V 5 bases, and 5 bases lay outside the gene matches. CDR3 residues: CASSRGTGPNQPQHF. CDR3 coding DNA: TGTGCCAGCAGTCGTGGGACAGGGCCCAATCAGCCCCAGCATTTT.

This clone was seen a handful of times. V and J are TRBV7-8 and TRBJ2-1; TRBD1 aligns across 7 bases. The CDR3 is made up of 15 amino acids. Germline loops: CDR1 SGHVS, CDR2 FQNEAQ. The trim removed 5 bases at V and 0 bases at J, leaving 4 bases unmatched. CDR3 loop: CASSDRVSSYNEQFF. CDR3 nucleotides: TGTGCCAGCAGCGACAGGGTTAGCTCCTACAATGAGCAGTTCTTC.

The chain couples TRBV9 to TRBJ1-1; 9 bases align to TRBD1. From germline, CDR1 is SGDLS and CDR2 YYNGEE. There are 16 residues in the CDR3. Unmatched junction bases numbered 12, after V lost 0 bases and J lost 9 bases. CDR3 in DNA: TGTGCCAGCAGCGTAGGAGCCCAGACAGGGGGGAGAAAAGCTTTCTTT. It translates to CASSVGAQTGGRKAFF. The variable domain in full, with the rest retrieved from reference TRBV9 and TRBJ1-1, is DSGVTQTPKHLITATGQRVTLRCSPRSGDLSVYWYQQSLDQGLQFLIQYYNGEERAKGNILERFSAQQFPDLHSELNLSSLELGDSALYFCASSVGAQTGGRKAFFGQGTRLTVV.

The chain employs TRBV9 and TRBJ2-5; TRBD1 aligns across 10 bases. With V trimmed by 0 bases and J by 5 bases, 7 bases remained unmatched. Germline CDR1 SGDLS, CDR2 YYNGEE. The CDR3 consists of 16 residues. CDR3 sequence: CASSVETGGLLETQYF. The CDR3 coding sequence is TGTGCCAGCAGCGTAGAGACAGGGGGCCTTCTGGAGACCCAGTACTTC.

This clone has only a few counts. This chain links TRBV9 with TRBJ2-6, with D possibly being TRBD2 (5 bases). Germline assignment: CDR1 SGDLS and CDR2 YYNGEE. Trimming removed 4 bases at V and 3 bases at J, with 11 bases between. The CDR3 contains 15 residues. The CDR3 reads CASSSLRDGANVLTF. For the CDR3, the DNA is TGTGCCAGCAGCTCCCTGAGGGATGGGGCCAACGTCCTGACTTTC. Together with reference TRBV9 and TRBJ2-6, the CDR3 gives the full variable domain: DSGVTQTPKHLITATGQRVTLRCSPRSGDLSVYWYQQSLDQGLQFLIQYYNGEERAKGNILERFSAQQFPDLHSELNLSSLELGDSALYFCASSSLRDGANVLTFGAGSRLTVL.

This rearrangement joins TRBV2 to TRBJ1-1; 8 nucleotides agree with TRBD1. The V gene's germline CDR1 is SNHLY and CDR2 FYNNEI. V gave up 5 bases and J gave up 5 bases; unmatched junction bases: 7. The length of the CDR3 is 14 residues. CDR3 DNA sequence: TGTGCCAGCAGTCCGACAGGGGTTAGAACTGAAGCTTTCTTT. This translates into CASSPTGVRTEAFF.

This CDR3 is CSVEATGVKEQFF. As DNA, the CDR3 is TGCAGCGTTGAGGCGACAGGCGTAAAAGAGCAGTTCTTC. The chain links TRBV29-1 to TRBJ2-1; TRBD1 might be the D (6 bases). V dropped 3 bases and J dropped 10 bases, with 16 bases sitting between them. The CDR3 is 13 residues long. The germline V gene has CDR1 SQVTM and CDR2 ANQGSEA.

A few counts support this clone. The V call is TRBV5-1, the J call TRBJ2-2, with 13 bases lining up with TRBD2. Germline V gene sequence: CDR1 SGHRS, CDR2 YFSETQ. The CDR3 runs 17 residues. The V and J ends lost 4 bases and 1 base, in that order; junction bases with no gene match: 4. The CDR3 nucleotides are TGCGCCAGCAGCCCTTGGACTAGCGGGGGGAACACCGGGGAGCTGTTTTTT. This codes for CASSPWTSGGNTGELFF. Filled out from reference TRBV5-1 and TRBJ2-2, the complete variable domain reads KAGVTQTPRYLIKTRGQQVTLSCSPISGHRSVSWYQQTPGQGLQFLFEYFSETQRNKGNFPGRFSGRQFSNSRSEMNVSTLELGDSALYLCASSPWTSGGNTGELFFGEGSRLTVL.

This chain joins TRBV9 and TRBJ1-1, with D perhaps matching TRBD1 (5 bases). Trimming shortened V by 0 bases and J by 1 base, and 16 bases separated the two germline ends. There are 17 residues in the CDR3. CDR1 and CDR2 (germline): SGDLS, YYNGEE. The CDR3 DNA follows: TGTGCCAGCAGCGTAGCTGGGACGGGGGGGTCGAACACTGAAGCTTTCTTT. This encodes CASSVAGTGGSNTEAFF.

This sequence joins TRBV19 and TRBJ2-1; 8 bases agree with TRBD1. Trimming cost V 5 bases and J 4 bases; bases outside gene matches: 7. Germline loops: CDR1 LNHDA, CDR2 SQIVND (reference sequence). This CDR3 is built from 15 residues. CDR3: CASSPRQGKYNEQFF. In DNA, the CDR3 is TGTGCCAGTAGTCCCCGACAGGGGAAATACAATGAGCAGTTCTTC.

The CDR3 DNA follows: TGTGCCAGCAGCCGAGATCCCGGGAGAGATGAAAAACTGTTTTTT. It encodes CASSRDPGRDEKLFF. This rearrangement joins TRBV7-2 to TRBJ1-4, with D uncertain. The CDR3 has 15 amino acids. CDR1 is SGHTA, CDR2 FQGNSA, per germline. Trimming stripped 5 bases from V and 6 bases from J, with 16 bases between.

This clone was detected only a few times. The chain joins TRBV11-2 to TRBJ2-3; perhaps TRBD2 as D (5 bases). Trimming cost V 4 bases and J 5 bases, with 13 bases left between them. The CDR3 has 14 residues. Germline CDR1 SGHAT, CDR2 FQNNGV. CDR3 in DNA: TGTGCCAGCAGCTCCCGGGCGGGTGGAGATACGCAGTATTTT. Amino acids: CASSSRAGGDTQYF.

This clone appeared many times. The V call is TRBV25-1, the J call TRBJ1-1, with D uncertain. The germline V and J ends were trimmed by 1 base and 3 bases, with 9 bases remaining between them. Germline V gives CDR1 MGHDK, CDR2 SYGVNS. The CDR3 is made up of 14 amino acids. CDR3 in amino acids: CASSELTRDTEAFF. CDR3 bases: TGTGCCAGCAGTGAATTGACCCGGGACACTGAAGCTTTCTTT.

This clone was detected only a few times. This chain joins TRBV6-1 and TRBJ1-5; no clear D gene. The germline V gene encodes CDR1 MNHNS and CDR2 SASEGT. The V end was cut by 9 bases, the J end by 1 base, with 13 bases between. This CDR3 is built from 14 residues. The CDR3 DNA is TGTGCCAGTTCAGCCCTAGGCAGCAATCAGCCCCAGCATTTT. This gives the protein CASSALGSNQPQHF.